This TCR beta chain was observed in a study of shared clonotypes between healthy human individuals. The study's findings and limits: The study's rarefaction showed incomplete sorted-subset sequencing despite large depth.

Deep was the level used in running the assay. Some clones are missing from TCRdb's copy, which holds only in-frame ones; the method was immunoSEQ multiplex PCR. The sample has over 950,000 clones, 77% seen once; the top ten hold about 0.89%. This clone showed up just once. The target antigen is unknown. Germline CDR1 is ENHRY and CDR2 is SYGVKD. Deletions cut 3 bases from V and 0 bases from J, with 12 bases between. CDR3 length equals 16 residues. The TCR comes from a man between 18 and 35 years old in good health. Some clones in this sample may be carry-over from other donors' samples. Sequencing was carried out using memory CD4+ T cells from PBMCs. Stated subset: CD45RA-negative fraction. The chain links TRBV10-3 to TRBJ1-3; unclear D gene. In DNA form, the CDR3 reads TGTGCCATCAGTGATCCCAAGGGAATCTCTGGAAACACCATATATTTT. This sequence encodes CAISDPKGISGNTIYF.